The present TCR beta chain was sequenced within a study of blood T cells in healthy people across ages (dated by TCRdb to about 2015). General notes on the study: In model experiments, template switching captured about one uniquely barcoded TCR beta cDNA molecule for every two T cells. To track age-related changes in TCR beta repertoire diversity, the study relied on deep sequencing normalized with unique cDNA molecular identifiers. Donors were grouped into four age groups: young (average approximately 15 years), middle-aged (about 38), aged (around 56) and long-lived (approximately 75). To avoid experimental bias, donors of different ages were spread randomly across the sequencing lanes. For two donors (one aged 18 to 30 and one aged 80 or older), the study analyzed two additional independent replicas of 1 million unique cDNA reads from the same blood draw. Broader findings and caveats from the paper: Compared with the aged group, the long-lived group had more naive CD4+ T cells, fewer expanded clones and increased TCR diversity, suggesting age selection. The percentage of naive T cells measured by flow cytometry correlated strongly with observed TCR beta diversity. Because the CMV infection status of the donors was unknown, age-related changes in expanded clonotypes may potentially have been confounded. Estimates of total diversity based on one million sequenced T cells were considered lower bounds and underestimates. As age increased, observed TCR beta diversity per million T cells dropped in a roughly linear way, and a significant reduction was already evident by age 40. Since profiling was done on bulk unsorted PBMCs, naive and antigen-experienced compartments could not be conclusively compared.

The donors were some 36 Caucasian individuals from Russia, aged roughly 6 to 90 years, who were systemically healthy. Each donor gave about 9.2 milliliters of peripheral blood, drawn into EDTA-treated Vacutainer tubes. Ficoll-Paque density-gradient centrifugation was used to isolate PBMCs, with at least 7 million per sample. Total RNA, at least 5.5 micrograms per sample, was extracted from PBMCs with Trizol reagent. For every donor, flow cytometry on a PBMC aliquot measured the percentage of naive CD45RAhigh/CD27high T cells. In regard to this clonotype: Its antigen target is currently unknown. No base qualities exist here, and no much larger clone lies one base off it.

The trim is 5 bases for V and 5 bases for J, with a gap of 15 bases between the germline ends. The CDR3 starts with the cysteine, ends with the phenylalanine, and has 15 residues. The retained sequence is limited to the CDR3, 45 bases, with the frame set at the first base. Reading the germline V gene (reference sequence) gives CDR1 MNHNY and CDR2 SVGAGI. The library was built by means of 5' RACE. The run used an Illumina HiSeq 2500. The second PCR ran for roughly 6 to 11 cycles and used a J-beta primer mix along with a sample-barcoded 5' primer. A template-switch 5' adaptor carrying 12 random nucleotides introduced a unique molecular identifier onto each TCR beta cDNA molecule. At least 3 million CDR3-containing paired-end reads were obtained from each sample. First-strand cDNA synthesis was performed from all RNA using the Mint cDNA synthesis kit, with priming by a TRBC-specific oligonucleotide. Following uracil-DNA glycosylase treatment, all cDNA underwent a first 18-cycle PCR with the universal primers M1SS and BC2_uni_R. In the source study's methods: Each sample was normalized by randomly selecting 1 million high-quality reads, each carrying a distinct molecular identifier. Instead of being binned into consensus sequences, reads that shared molecular identifiers were thrown out. CDR3 identification, clonotype clustering and error correction used MiTCR with a Q25 quality threshold and the strictest error-elimination algorithm. Lower-bound total TCR beta diversity was estimated with a nonparametric unseen species model using Euler transformation. The public reads were reprocessed in TCRdb via fastp at Q25 and MiXCR, keeping in-frame beta chains. Each entry merges the rows of one CDR3 protein and shows their most common DNA and genes. It is TCRdb's table, rather than the study itself, that gives the V and J calls and clone size. A total of about 640,000 distinct CDR3 sequences appear in this sample, about 30% of them only once. The biggest ten clones account for 15% to 18% of the sample.

The sequencing input was blood. This sequence uses TRBV6-6 and TRBJ1-4; TRBD1 is possibly the D segment (5 matching bases). This sequence originates from a woman older than 75 in good health. The CDR3 in this case is CASSPNRSGNEKLFF. The DNA sequence is given as TGTGCCAGCAGTCCGAACAGGAGTGGAAATGAAAAACTGTTTTTT.